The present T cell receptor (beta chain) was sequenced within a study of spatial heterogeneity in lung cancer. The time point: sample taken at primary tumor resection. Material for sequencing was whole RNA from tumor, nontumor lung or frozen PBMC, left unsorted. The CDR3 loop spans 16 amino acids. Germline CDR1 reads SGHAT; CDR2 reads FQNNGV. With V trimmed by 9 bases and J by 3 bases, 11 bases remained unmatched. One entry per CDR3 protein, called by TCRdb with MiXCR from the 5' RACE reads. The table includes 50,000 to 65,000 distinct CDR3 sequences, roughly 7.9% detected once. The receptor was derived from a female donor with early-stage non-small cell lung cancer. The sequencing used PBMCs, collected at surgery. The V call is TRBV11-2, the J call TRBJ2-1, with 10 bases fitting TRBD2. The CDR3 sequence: CASVPGLALDYNEQFF. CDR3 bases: TGTGCCAGTGTACCGGGACTAGCGCTTGACTACAATGAGCAGTTCTTC. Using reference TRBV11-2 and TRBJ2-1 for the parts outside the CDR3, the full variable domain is EAGVAQSPRYKIIEKRQSVAFWCNPISGHATLYWYQQILGQGPKLLIQFQNNGVVDDSQLPKDRFSAERLKGVDSTLKIQPAKLEDSAVYLCASVPGLALDYNEQFFGPGTRLTVL.